The rows below give T cell receptor beta chains drawn from one sample of a study of Ad26.COV2.S vaccination and SARS-CoV-2 variants. Libraries were prepared by immunoSEQ multiplex PCR; TCRdb keeps only in-frame clonotypes and omits some of them. The repertoire holds approximately 350,000 clones, around four fifths seen once, with 7% to 9.5% in the top ten. The sequencing here drew on peripheral blood, taken in a trial of Ad26.COV2.S vaccine versus placebo. The receptors originated from a person between 18 and 65 years old who received the Ad26.COV2.S COVID-19 vaccine or a placebo. Both conserved end residues are part of each CDR3. The D gene is left open where the match is weak. Some rows mark clone size as missing; the rest say once, few, many or name a class of expanded clone.

TRBD1	TRBV7-3	13	TRBJ2-2	-	CASSLPGGGELFF	TGTGCCAGCAGCTTACCAGGGGGCGGGGAGCTGTTTTTT
-	TRBV7-9	12	TRBJ2-7	-	CASSLVGYEQYF	TGTGCCAGCAGCTTAGTGGGGTACGAGCAGTACTTC
-	TRBV6-2/TRBV6-3	13	TRBJ2-5	-	CASSLDREKTQYF	TGTGCCAGCAGTTTGGACCGCGAGAAGACCCAGTACTTC
-	TRBV2	16	TRBJ1-3	-	CASSGRGGTSGNTIYF	TGTGCCAGCAGTGGGAGAGGGGGGACGTCTGGAAACACCATATATTTT
-	TRBV25-1	15	TRBJ1-6	-	CASSDNRGLNSPLHF	TGTGCCAGCAGTGATAACCGGGGACTTAATTCACCCCTCCACTTT
-	TRBV5-1	14	TRBJ1-2	-	CASSLLGSNYGYTF	TGCGCCAGCAGCTTGCTAGGCTCAAACTATGGCTACACCTTC
TRBD1	TRBV19	14	TRBJ2-2	-	CASRDRGSTGELFF	TGTGCCAGTCGGGACAGGGGAAGCACCGGGGAGCTGTTTTTT
-	TRBV6-6	9	TRBJ1-5	-	CASHQPQHF	TGTGCCAGCCATCAGCCCCAGCATTTT
-	TRBV11-3	15	TRBJ2-1	once	CASSRGTSTYNEQFF	TGTGCCAGCAGCCGGGGGACGTCTACCTACAATGAGCAGTTCTTC
-	TRBV7-3	13	TRBJ2-3	-	CASSFSPTDTQYF	TGTGCCAGCAGCTTTTCGCCCACAGATACGCAGTATTTT
-	TRBV10-3	11	TRBJ2-1	-	CAISPGLGQFF	TGTGCCATCAGCCCTGGCCTCGGGCAGTTCTTC
-	TRBV15	17	TRBJ2-3	-	CATRFFGDGSPTDTQYF	TGTGCCACCAGATTTTTCGGGGACGGGAGCCCCACAGATACGCAGTATTTT
-	TRBV6-5	11	TRBJ2-7	-	CASSRRGEQYF	TGTGCCAGCAGCCGACGAGGGGAGCAGTACTTC
-	TRBV6-5	12	TRBJ1-2	few	CASSPIDGGYTF	TGTGCCAGCAGCCCGATCGACGGGGGCTACACCTTC
TRBD1	TRBV25-1	15	TRBJ1-1	-	CASSDVQGFNTEAFF	TGTGCCAGCAGTGATGTACAGGGGTTTAACACTGAAGCTTTCTTT
-	TRBV9	17	TRBJ2-7	-	CASSEPSSAQELHEQYF	TGTGCCAGCAGCGAACCCTCTAGCGCCCAGGAGCTCCACGAGCAGTACTTC
-	TRBV2	14	TRBJ1-2	-	CASSELAVPYGYTF	TGTGCCAGCAGTGAACTGGCGGTTCCCTATGGCTACACCTTC
-	TRBV5-4	13	TRBJ2-5	-	CASSLRGEETQYF	TGTGCCAGCAGCTTGAGGGGCGAGGAGACCCAGTACTTC
-	TRBV2	15	TRBJ2-3	-	CASSDRGARTDTQYF	TGTGCCAGCAGTGACAGGGGCGCTCGCACAGATACGCAGTATTTT
-	TRBV5-3	14	TRBJ2-5	-	CARSPSGVPETQYF	TGTGCCAGAAGTCCCTCCGGCGTACCGGAGACCCAGTACTTC
TRBD2	TRBV7-9	16	TRBJ2-3	once	CASSSFGGGASDTQYF	TGTGCCAGCAGCTCTTTCGGCGGGGGGGCCTCTGATACGCAGTATTTT
-	TRBV7-2	14	TRBJ2-7	once	CASSLDPESDEQYF	TGTGCCAGCAGCTTAGATCCAGAATCCGACGAGCAGTACTTC
TRBD1	TRBV5-4	17	TRBJ1-6	few	CASSLEDRWAYNSPLHF	TGTGCCAGCAGCTTGGAGGACAGGTGGGCCTATAATTCACCCCTCCACTTT
-	TRBV9	15	TRBJ2-3	-	CASSVRGARTDTQYF	TGTGCCAGCAGCGTAAGGGGGGCGCGCACAGATACGCAGTATTTT
-	TRBV6-2/TRBV6-3	13	TRBJ2-3	-	CASSLWRTDTQYF	TGTGCCAGCAGTTTGTGGCGCACAGATACGCAGTATTTT
TRBD2	TRBV6-6	14	TRBJ2-7	-	CASTVSGRLYEQYF	TGTGCCAGCACCGTTAGCGGGAGGCTCTACGAGCAGTACTTC
-	TRBV29-1	12	TRBJ1-1	-	CSVEDHGDEAFF	TGCAGCGTTGAAGATCACGGCGATGAAGCTTTCTTT
TRBD1	TRBV7-9	11	TRBJ2-2	-	CAKDRAGELFF	TGTGCCAAGGACAGGGCCGGGGAGCTGTTTTTT
-	TRBV7-2	13	TRBJ1-1	-	CASSPPLNTEAFF	TGTGCCAGCAGCCCCCCCTTGAACACTGAAGCTTTCTTT
-	TRBV15	14	TRBJ2-5	-	CATSRWGPLETQYF	TGTGCCACCAGCAGATGGGGGCCCTTAGAGACCCAGTACTTC
-	TRBV5-6	13	TRBJ2-5	-	CASSFGQQETQYF	TGTGCCAGCAGCTTCGGACAGCAAGAGACCCAGTACTTC
-	TRBV4-1	12	TRBJ2-1	-	CASSPLWGEQFF	TGCGCCAGCAGCCCCCTCTGGGGAGAGCAGTTCTTC
-	TRBV7-6	12	TRBJ1-1	-	CASSLLDTEAFF	TGTGCCAGCAGCTTATTAGACACTGAAGCTTTCTTT
-	TRBV12-3/TRBV12-4	11	TRBJ2-1	-	CASRLTALQFF	TGTGCCAGCAGGTTGACAGCCCTGCAGTTCTTC
TRBD2	TRBV7-9	14	TRBJ2-4	few	CASRPWTSGNIQYF	TGTGCCAGCAGACCTTGGACTAGCGGCAACATTCAGTACTTC
TRBD2	TRBV5-1	13	TRBJ2-1	-	CASGLAGVGEQFF	TGCGCCAGCGGGCTAGCGGGAGTCGGTGAGCAGTTCTTC
-	TRBV29-1	14	TRBJ2-3	-	CSVVRSWGTDTQYF	TGCAGCGTTGTCCGCTCGTGGGGCACAGATACGCAGTATTTT
-	TRBV10-1	14	TRBJ2-2	-	CASSVSWNTGELFF	TGCGCCAGCAGTGTCAGCTGGAACACCGGGGAGCTGTTTTTT
TRBD1	TRBV19	14	TRBJ1-2	few	CASRTQGQYYGYTF	TGTGCCAGTAGAACTCAGGGACAGTACTATGGCTACACCTTC
-	TRBV7-2	13	TRBJ1-2	-	CASSRRGSYGYTF	TGTGCCAGCAGCCGGCGGGGATCGTATGGCTACACCTTC
-	TRBV6-5	13	TRBJ1-1	-	CASSYGISDEAFF	TGTGCCAGCAGTTACGGAATTTCGGATGAAGCTTTCTTT
-	TRBV7-2	14	TRBJ2-2	-	CASSWGRSTGELFF	TGTGCCAGCAGTTGGGGAAGGAGCACCGGGGAGCTGTTTTTT
-	TRBV5-1	14	TRBJ2-2	-	CASSRLLNTGELFF	TGCGCCAGCAGCAGGCTCCTAAACACCGGGGAGCTGTTTTTT
-	TRBV10-3	12	TRBJ2-3	once	CAISAGGDTQYF	TGTGCCATCAGTGCCGGGGGTGATACGCAGTATTTT
TRBD2	TRBV7-2	17	TRBJ2-1	-	CASSHPLAGRVSNEQFF	TGTGCCAGCAGCCACCCCTTAGCGGGGAGGGTTTCGAATGAGCAGTTCTTC
-	TRBV27	12	TRBJ1-2	-	CATGPFSGGYTF	TGTGCCACCGGGCCCTTCTCCGGTGGCTACACCTTC
-	TRBV7-2	17	TRBJ1-1	-	CASSPTGRIGLNTEAFF	TGTGCCAGCAGCCCTACCGGGAGGATTGGCTTGAACACTGAAGCTTTCTTT
-	TRBV19	12	TRBJ1-4	-	CASRGRGEKLFF	TGTGCCAGTAGGGGCCGGGGTGAAAAACTGTTTTTT
TRBD1	TRBV24-1	16	TRBJ1-2	-	CATSDPNRGRRGGYTF	TGTGCCACCAGTGATCCGAACAGGGGGCGCCGAGGTGGCTACACCTTC
-	TRBV10-3	14	TRBJ2-7	-	CAISDARGRIEQYF	TGTGCCATCAGTGATGCCCGTGGCCGGATCGAGCAGTACTTC
TRBD2	TRBV9	14	TRBJ2-3	-	CASSVSGRGDTQYF	TGTGCCAGCAGCGTAAGCGGGAGGGGAGATACGCAGTATTTT
TRBD1	TRBV2	14	TRBJ1-4	few	CASSEQGVGEKLFF	TGTGCCAGCAGTGAGCAGGGGGTAGGAGAAAAACTGTTTTTT
TRBD1	TRBV5-1	13	TRBJ1-2	-	CASSLQGRYGYTF	TGCGCCAGCAGCTTACAGGGGAGGTATGGCTACACCTTC
-	TRBV7-2	13	TRBJ2-5	-	CASSTRWGETQYF	TGTGCCAGCAGCACCAGGTGGGGGGAGACCCAGTACTTC
-	TRBV10-3	13	TRBJ2-7	-	CAITLDSGLEQYF	TGTGCCATCACCCTGGACTCGGGTCTAGAGCAGTACTTC